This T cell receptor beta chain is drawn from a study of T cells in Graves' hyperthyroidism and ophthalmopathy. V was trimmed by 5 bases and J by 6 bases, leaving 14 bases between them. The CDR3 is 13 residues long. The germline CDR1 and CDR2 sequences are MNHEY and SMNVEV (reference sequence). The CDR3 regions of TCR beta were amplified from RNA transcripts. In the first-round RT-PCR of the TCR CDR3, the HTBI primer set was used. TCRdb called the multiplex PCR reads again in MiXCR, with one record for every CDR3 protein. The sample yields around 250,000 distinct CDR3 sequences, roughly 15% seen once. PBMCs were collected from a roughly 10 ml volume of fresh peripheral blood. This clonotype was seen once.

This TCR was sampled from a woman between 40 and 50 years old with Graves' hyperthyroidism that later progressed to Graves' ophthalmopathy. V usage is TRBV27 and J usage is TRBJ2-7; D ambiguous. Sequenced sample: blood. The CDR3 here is CASSEAAWTEQYF. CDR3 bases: TGTGCCAGCAGTGAAGCCGCGTGGACCGAGCAGTACTTC.